Listed below are T cell receptor beta chains from one sample, sequenced in a study of T cells expressing NK-cell markers. For each CDR3 protein, TCRdb gives one entry from its re-call of the 5' RACE reads, without DNA. The sample includes about 460,000 distinct CDR3 sequences. Material for sequencing was blood T cells: a sorted CD56 or NKG2C T cell subset, CD4+ or CD8+ T cells, or bulk PBMC T cells (not recorded which). The receptors derive from a woman aged 45-59 years in good health. The CDR3 runs from the conserved cysteine through the conserved F or W.

v_gene	j_gene	CDR3aa
TRBV12-3/TRBV12-4	TRBJ1-1	CASSQTPEAFF
TRBV2	TRBJ1-1	CASSKGGGGSEAFF
TRBV29-1	TRBJ2-1	CSVERTSAEQFF
TRBV10-1	TRBJ2-2	CASSVSGTSRSGELFF
TRBV3-1	TRBJ2-7	CASSQDRTGFSYEQYF
TRBV6-2/TRBV6-3	TRBJ1-1	CASWVTKDTEAFF
TRBV5-1	TRBJ2-3	CASSSGQGSTDTQYF
TRBV7-6	TRBJ2-2	CASSQGLLGNTGELFF
TRBV5-1	TRBJ2-1	CASSHSGVRANEQFF
TRBV25-1	TRBJ2-3	CASSEAGGDTDTQYF
TRBV19	TRBJ2-2	CASKSARRNTGELFF
TRBV12-3/TRBV12-4	TRBJ1-2	CASSLRQVGGYTF
TRBV7-2	TRBJ2-3	CASSPRANVGPDTQYF
TRBV15	TRBJ1-5	CATSRGSGRRSNQPQDF
TRBV18	TRBJ2-1	CASSPTGTGGDEQFF
TRBV15	TRBJ2-4	CATRDRSLAKNIQYF
TRBV28	TRBJ1-2	CASTPVGAYGYTF
TRBV27	TRBJ2-7	CASTNDRGISYEQYF
TRBV7-8	TRBJ1-2	CASSLDSTMGYTF
TRBV12-3/TRBV12-4	TRBJ2-3	CASSPLSSTDTQYF
TRBV20-1	TRBJ1-4	CSAEPNRQGGKLFF
TRBV20-1	TRBJ2-3	CSAGTSGRTDTQYF
TRBV20-1	TRBJ2-5	CSARGGDQETQYF
TRBV21-1	TRBJ1-5	CASSKKTGTGSNQPQHF
TRBV7-8	TRBJ1-4	CASSPTGSTNEKLFF
TRBV9	TRBJ2-7	CASSVGVGGEHEQYF
TRBV28	TRBJ1-5	CASSSLLGPQPQHF
TRBV14	TRBJ1-1	CASSQDWVSGQLNTEAFF
TRBV5-4	TRBJ1-4	CASSLDRLELFF
TRBV5-6	TRBJ1-2	CASSLKTGIYGYTF
TRBV14	TRBJ2-3	CASSQDRLPSDTQYF
TRBV12-3/TRBV12-4	TRBJ2-1	CASSLGTVYNEQFF
TRBV6-5	TRBJ2-1	CASSGSPYNEQFF
TRBV29-1	TRBJ2-1	CSVEAGPGTEQFF
TRBV5-1	TRBJ1-2	CASSLGQGAFGYTF
TRBV9	TRBJ1-6	CASSAVTGNSPLHF
TRBV6-1	TRBJ2-5	CASRDHGQETQYF
TRBV5-1	TRBJ2-2	CASSLGARGDTGELFF
TRBV7-9	TRBJ2-1	CASSGRGRGFYEQFF
TRBV12-3/TRBV12-4	TRBJ1-6	CASSSLGGQNSPLHF
TRBV25-1	TRBJ2-7	CASTLNRGRAHEQYF
TRBV5-1	TRBJ2-5	CASSTSRDSYLGSQYF
TRBV5-4	TRBJ1-4	CASSGISGPNEKLFF
TRBV12-3/TRBV12-4	TRBJ2-1	CASSPGTFGEQFF